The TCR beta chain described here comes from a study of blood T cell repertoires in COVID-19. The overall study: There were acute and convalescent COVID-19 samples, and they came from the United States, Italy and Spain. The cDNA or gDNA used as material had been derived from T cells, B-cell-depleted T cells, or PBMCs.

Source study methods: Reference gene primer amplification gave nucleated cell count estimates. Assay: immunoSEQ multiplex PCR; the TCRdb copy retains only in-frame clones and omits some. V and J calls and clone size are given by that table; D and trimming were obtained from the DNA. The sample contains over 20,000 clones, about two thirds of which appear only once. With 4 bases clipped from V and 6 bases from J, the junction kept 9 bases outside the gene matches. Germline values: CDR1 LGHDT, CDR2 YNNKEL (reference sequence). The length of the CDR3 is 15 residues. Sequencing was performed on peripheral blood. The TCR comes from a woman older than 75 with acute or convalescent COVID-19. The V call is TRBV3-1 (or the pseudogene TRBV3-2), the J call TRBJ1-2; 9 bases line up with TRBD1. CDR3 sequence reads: CASSPNRGRGDGYTF. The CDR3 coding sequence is TGTGCCAGCAGCCCCAACAGGGGGCGCGGTGATGGCTACACCTTC.